This TCR beta chain was captured by sequencing in a study of blood T cell repertoires in COVID-19 (TCRdb year 2020). In the study overall: Samples from collaborators originated in the United States, Italy and Spain and spanned both the acute and convalescent phases of COVID-19. The prospective study material was composed of cDNA or gDNA derived from T cells, B-cell-depleted T cells, or PBMCs. Subjects who had been exposed to COVID-19, were actively infected with it, or had recovered from it provided the deeply sampled blood TCRbeta repertoires that made up the dataset. The repertoires were made available in a free public database intended to serve as a resource for research on the immune response to SARS-CoV-2. The samples were drawn from the first 160 participants of the ongoing ImmuneRACE study and from over a thousand subjects provided by 6 global collaborators. Nearly every sample came with metadata listing a de-identified subject ID, COVID-19 status, age in years and sex. Where HLA class I and class II types were available, the types were taken from metadata supplied by the sample provider, not from assay-based typing. Summary of the overall study and its limitations: How much clinical and demographic metadata was included differed by source and by participant, and the metadata was provided uncurated.

V was cut back by 1 base and J by 3 bases, leaving a gap of 12 bases between them. CDR1 and CDR2, per the germline V gene, are SGHTA and FQGNSA. Measured from the cysteine to the phenylalanine, the CDR3 is 15 residues long. Here the CDR3 DNA is all that survives: 45 bases in frame from base 1. Participants in the prospective study were enrolled through a virtual design, were aged roughly 18 to 100 years, and lived in roughly 26 United States geographic areas. In the prospective study, participants were assigned to cohorts based on the clinical history participants reported in a screening survey and a study questionnaire. ImmuneRACE Cohort 3 recovered participants were defined by two consecutive negative NP/OP PCR tests, healthcare professional clearance, or symptom resolution. In the prospective study, whole blood, serum and a nasopharyngeal or oropharyngeal swab were collected from each participant by mobile phlebotomists. Prospective study participants could optionally give additional blood draws and questionnaires over an approximately 2-month period. Blood samples from the prospective study were shipped frozen or at room temperature prior to DNA extraction.

The immunoSEQ Assay, a bias-controlled multiplex PCR, was used to amplify TCRbeta CDR3 regions from genomic DNA. Per the source publication's procedure: The number of nucleated cells in each sample was estimated from the amplification of reference gene primers within the assay. To quantify the absolute abundance of each unique TCRbeta CDR3 rearrangement, sequence reads were collapsed and filtered. Productive Simpson clonality was computed per sample as the square root of Simpson's diversity index over productive rearrangements. The table comes from immuneACCESS by way of TCRdb, which keeps in-frame sequences with V and J called. Part of the clones is missing from these tables; in studies checked, under half for an unresolved V gene and the rest for unknown reasons. For V, J and clone size, that table is used; D and trimming come from the DNA. A total of around 500,000 clones appear in this sample, roughly nine tenths of them only once. The ten largest account for around 7.9% of the sample.

As to this clone: Its antigen remains unidentified. Base qualities are not at hand, and no much larger clone is one base apart.

The sequence is built from TRBV7-2 and TRBJ1-1; D gene: possibly TRBD1, on 6 matching bases. The sample comprised PBMCs or T cells enriched from blood (not recorded which). The TCR sequence derives from a woman aged 60-70 years who had recovered from COVID-19. Read as DNA, the sequence is TGTGCCAGCAGCTTAGTACCGGGACACCACACTGAAGCTTTCTTT. Its protein product is CASSLVPGHHTEAFF.